These 30 T cell receptor beta chains share one sample of origin, sequenced in a study of regulatory T cells in long-lasting Graves disease. The sample's time point: persistent/refractory GD, antithyroid drugs over 5 years with positive TRAb. PBMCs were the source of the RNA used for TCR sequencing. Sequencing libraries for TCR beta were prepared with iRepertoire HTBI primers and Arm-PCR of CDR3 regions. TCRdb re-called the multiplex PCR reads through MiXCR, storing one row per CDR3 protein. Of 360,000 or so distinct CDR3 sequences detected, around 23% appear once; the ten largest clones hold roughly a quarter. This material consisted of peripheral blood mononuclear cells (PBMCs), taken when the disease was refractory, from a patient treated with antithyroid drugs. These receptor sequences come from a woman in her forties with Graves disease.

This clonotype was detected only a few times. The genes are TRBV2 and TRBJ2-6; TRBD1 matches at 7 bases. This CDR3 has 17 amino acids. CDR1 and CDR2 (germline): SNHLY, FYNNEI. J was trimmed by 1 base and V by 10 bases; bases with no gene match: 13. CDR3: CAIIGRDSQSGANVLTF. DNA for the CDR3: TGTGCCATAATAGGCCGGGACAGCCAATCTGGGGCCAACGTCCTGACTTTC.

This clonotype was detected ten times or more. The V gene is TRBV28, the J gene TRBJ1-5, with D unresolved. Trimming removed 2 bases at V and 3 bases at J, with 8 bases between. Germline lookup yields CDR1 MDHEN and CDR2 SYDVKM. This CDR3 is built from 14 residues. The CDR3 loop is CASSLNSYNQPQHF. The CDR3 DNA is TGTGCCAGCAGTTTAAACAGCTACAATCAGCCCCAGCATTTT.

Many counts were recorded for this clonotype. V and J are TRBV3-1 and TRBJ1-1; no clear D gene. The V and J ends lost 1 base and 4 bases respectively, with 4 bases between them. CDR3 size: 12 residues. Germline V gene data show CDR1 as LGHDT and CDR2 as YNNKEL (reference sequence). CDR3 loop: CASSQVGTEAFF. The CDR3 region has the DNA TGTGCCAGCAGCCAAGTGGGCACTGAAGCTTTCTTT.

The gene calls are TRBV28 and TRBJ1-2; possible D gene TRBD1, 6 bases. With 3 bases removed from V and 9 bases from J, the gap between germline ends came to 14 bases. Germline V gives CDR1 MDHEN, CDR2 SYDVKM. The length of the CDR3 is 13 residues. The CDR3 DNA reads TGTGCCAGCAGTTTCGGGGGGGCTAGAAGCTACACCTTC. It specifies CASSFGGARSYTF.

This clonotype was seen repeatedly, ten times or more. V gene TRBV12-3 or TRBV12-4 combines with J gene TRBJ2-5; no definite D call. The V end was cut by 5 bases, the J end by 3 bases, with 7 bases between. CDR3 length equals 12 residues. The CDR3 region is CASSVAKETQYF. As DNA, the CDR3 is TGTGCCAGCAGTGTTGCGAAAGAGACCCAGTACTTC.

In this sample, this clonotype turned up a few times. The CDR3: CARTTRDRRGRSGHEKLFF. CDR3 DNA sequence: TGTGCCAGGACTACCCGGGACAGGAGGGGGAGAAGTGGGCATGAAAAACTGTTTTTT. This chain uses TRBV28 with TRBJ1-4, with 8 bases fitting TRBD1. Germline V lookup: CDR1 MDHEN, CDR2 SYDVKM. The J segment lost 6 bases and the V segment lost 9 bases, leaving 24 bases of the junction unmatched. The CDR3 consists of 19 residues.

This clonotype was seen many times. The rearrangement uses TRBV5-1 and TRBJ1-1; possibly TRBD1 for D (6 bases). The CDR3 spans 14 residues. Germline V gives CDR1 SGHRS, CDR2 YFSETQ. Trimming left V 4 bases short and J 4 bases short, with 14 bases between. As DNA, the CDR3 is TGCGCCAGCAGCCCAGCAGGGGAGAGCACTGAAGCTTTCTTT. Protein sequence: CASSPAGESTEAFF.

This clonotype has a count of ten or more. The chain is built from TRBV12-3 or TRBV12-4 and TRBJ2-7; 7 nucleotides line up with TRBD1. This CDR3 has 13 residues. With V trimmed by 6 bases and J by 7 bases, 9 bases remained unmatched. DNA of the CDR3: TGTGCCAGCAGCCAAGGACAGGCGTGGGAGCAGTACTTC. This gives the protein CASSQGQAWEQYF.

This clonotype was counted many times. The chain combines TRBV7-8 with TRBJ2-5; TRBD2 agrees at 16 bases. CDR1 SGHVS and CDR2 FQNEAQ come from the germline V gene. V lost 0 bases to trimming and J lost 3 bases; unmatched junction nucleotides: 7. This CDR3 comprises 19 residues. As DNA, the CDR3 is TGTGCCAGCAGCTTAGCCCCGGGGACTAGCGGGGGGGTCGAAGAGACCCAGTACTTC. Translated: CASSLAPGTSGGVEETQYF. Complete variable domain (other parts from reference TRBV7-8 and TRBJ2-5): GAGVSQSPRYKVAKRGQDVALRCDPISGHVSLFWYQQALGQGPEFLTYFQNEAQLDKSGLPSDRFFAERPEGSVSTLKIQRTQQEDSAVYLCASSLAPGTSGGVEETQYFGPGTRLLVL.

This clonotype occurred a few times. The genes are TRBV27 and TRBJ2-2; the match to TRBD2 covers 14 bases. Trimming took 4 bases from V and 7 from J; bases not matched to a gene: 8. Per germline, CDR1 MNHEY and CDR2 SMNVEV (reference sequence). The CDR3 loop spans 17 amino acids. CDR3 amino acids: CASSSPGLAGVIGELFF. DNA for the CDR3: TGTGCCAGCAGTTCCCCGGGACTAGCGGGAGTAATCGGGGAGCTGTTTTTT.

This chain links TRBV20-1 with TRBJ1-4; D is unresolved. This CDR3 is built from 16 residues. V lost 1 base to trimming and J lost 0 bases, with 12 bases between them. Germline V CDR1 and CDR2: DFQATT, SNEGSKA (reference sequence). The chain's CDR3 is CSARGHRVATNEKLFF. In DNA form, the CDR3 reads TGCAGTGCTAGAGGGCACCGGGTGGCAACTAATGAAAAACTGTTTTTT.

This clonotype has at least ten counts. The chain links TRBV11-2 to TRBJ2-2; tentatively, D is TRBD2 (5 bases). Trimming took off 3 bases at V and 7 bases at J, with 15 bases between the two ends. Germline V gene data show CDR1 as SGHAT and CDR2 as FQNNGV. This CDR3 contains 15 residues. CDR3 in DNA: TGTGCCAGCAGCTTCAAAAGGACGAGGGACGGGGAGCTGTTTTTT. Amino acids: CASSFKRTRDGELFF. Full variable domain (rest looked up from reference TRBV11-2 and TRBJ2-2): EAGVAQSPRYKIIEKRQSVAFWCNPISGHATLYWYQQILGQGPKLLIQFQNNGVVDDSQLPKDRFSAERLKGVDSTLKIQPAKLEDSAVYLCASSFKRTRDGELFFGEGSRLTVL.

This clonotype was detected many times. The DNA for the CDR3 is TGTGCCAGCAGCTCCACTAGCGGGAGAAGGTACGAGCAGTACTTC. Amino acid sequence: CASSSTSGRRYEQYF. V is TRBV12-3 or TRBV12-4 and J is TRBJ2-7; 11 bases are a match to TRBD2. The V and J ends lost 6 bases and 4 bases, in that order; junction bases with no gene match: 8. This CDR3 has 15 amino acids.

This clonotype was counted between two and nine times. This chain uses TRBV12-3 or TRBV12-4 with TRBJ2-3, with D perhaps matching TRBD2 (5 bases). The CDR3 sequence is 15 residues long. Trimming took off 7 bases at V and 2 bases at J, with 16 bases between the two ends. CDR3 nucleotides: TGTGCCAGCACTTCGAGCACTAGTATCACAGATACGCAGTATTTT. Its translation is CASTSSTSITDTQYF.

This clonotype was detected many times. The chain has TRBV2 and TRBJ1-4; D is unclear. Trimming cost V 0 bases and J 9 bases, with 2 bases left between them. Germline values: CDR1 SNHLY, CDR2 FYNNEI. The CDR3 sequence is 11 residues long. CDR3 nucleotide sequence: TGTGCCAGCAGTGAAGCTAAAAAACTGTTTTTT. This sequence encodes CASSEAKKLFF.

Comments on this clonotype: A much larger clonotype is one base distant, so this may be a read error. This sequence joins TRBV7-9 and TRBJ2-5; possibly TRBD1 or TRBD2 for D (5 bases each). The CDR3 spans 13 residues. Germline V gives CDR1 SEHNR, CDR2 FQNEAQ (reference sequence). Trimming stripped 5 bases from V and 4 bases from J, with 11 bases between. For the CDR3, the DNA is TGTGCCAGCAGCCCCGTTGGGGGAGAGACCCAGTACTTC. Its translation is CASSPVGGETQYF.

The rearrangement links TRBV10-1 to TRBJ2-2; D may be TRBD1 or TRBD2 (6 bases each). CDR3 length: 16 amino acids. V shed 3 bases and J shed 5 bases, with 16 bases lying between them. Germline assignment: CDR1 WNHNN and CDR2 SYGVQD (reference sequence). The CDR3 DNA is TGCGCCAGCAGTGACCCCCGGGGGCGAGGGACCGGGGAGCTGTTTTTT. It yields the protein CASSDPRGRGTGELFF.

This clonotype was counted many times. The CDR3 protein is CASSSSPGQGTYEQYF. The CDR3 nucleotides read TGTGCCAGCAGTTCTTCTCCGGGACAGGGGACGTACGAGCAGTACTTC. This chain joins TRBV28 and TRBJ2-7, with TRBD1 matching 10 bases. Germline CDR1 reads MDHEN; CDR2 reads SYDVKM. This CDR3 contains 16 residues. Trimming removed 4 bases from V and 4 bases from J; junction bases left unmatched: 10.

V and J are TRBV6-2 or TRBV6-3 and TRBJ2-2, with 7 bases identical to TRBD2. In germline, CDR1 is MNHEY, CDR2 SVGEGT. V gave up 5 bases and J gave up 0 bases; unmatched junction bases: 3. The CDR3 covers 15 residues. This chain's CDR3 is CASSRLAANTGELFF. The CDR3 bases are TGTGCCAGCAGTCGACTAGCCGCGAACACCGGGGAGCTGTTTTTT.

This clonotype has at least ten counts. The rearrangement links TRBV15 to TRBJ1-5; 7 bases line up with TRBD1. V shed 5 bases, J shed 3 bases, and the junction held 4 bases outside the gene matches. CDR1 is LNHNV and CDR2 is YYDKDF in the germline V gene (reference sequence). The CDR3 is 14 residues long. CDR3 coding DNA: TGTGCCACCAGCGACAGGGCGGACAATCAGCCCCAGCATTTT. Protein product: CATSDRADNQPQHF.

This sequence joins TRBV5-1 and TRBJ1-3; D not certain. This CDR3 is built from 16 residues. Germline V lookup: CDR1 SGHRS, CDR2 YFSETQ. The V gene lost 0 bases and the J gene lost 0 bases, with 10 bases spanning the gap. In nucleotides, the CDR3 is TGCGCCAGCAGCTTGGGGCCTTCTAGCTCTGGAAACACCATATATTTT. Translating it yields CASSLGPSSSGNTIYF.

The chain employs TRBV2 and TRBJ1-2; D unresolved. CDR1 is SNHLY and CDR2 is FYNNEI in the germline V gene. V shed 2 bases and J shed 4 bases, with 5 bases lying between them. CDR3 length: 12 residues. The CDR3 spells CASSEKGYGYTF. In DNA, the CDR3 is TGTGCCAGCAGTGAAAAAGGCTATGGCTACACCTTC.

CDR3 sequence: CASSLYRGTVETQYF. Here the CDR3 DNA reads TGCGCCAGCAGCTTGTATCGGGGAACGGTGGAGACCCAGTACTTC. The rearrangement uses TRBV5-1 and TRBJ2-5; TRBD2 might be the D (5 bases). Looked up from germline, CDR1 is SGHRS and CDR2 is YFSETQ. Trimming pared 1 base from V and 5 bases from J, leaving 15 bases between. The CDR3 spans 15 residues.

The chain carries TRBV5-6 and TRBJ2-6; TRBD2 is a possible D gene (5 bases). The CDR3 covers 16 residues. Germline V gives CDR1 SGHDT, CDR2 YYEEEE. Trimming pared 1 base from V and 4 bases from J, leaving 12 bases between. CDR3 in amino acids: CASSLLAGVGANVLTF. For the CDR3, the DNA is TGTGCCAGCAGCTTGCTGGCGGGCGTAGGGGCCAACGTCCTGACTTTC.

The V and J genes are TRBV5-1 and TRBJ2-5; D not certain. This CDR3 has 17 residues. Germline V gene data show CDR1 as SGHRS and CDR2 as YFSETQ. V gave up 0 bases and J gave up 7 bases, with 22 bases separating them. CDR3: CASSLASVSTPLGTQYF. CDR3 DNA: TGCGCCAGCAGCTTGGCCTCGGTCAGTACGCCCCTTGGGACCCAGTACTTC.

This clonotype was counted between two and nine times. The chain is built from TRBV6-1 and TRBJ2-2; a possible D gene is TRBD2 (5 bases). V dropped 7 bases and J dropped 6 bases, with 15 bases sitting between them. This CDR3 is built from 14 residues. CDR1 is MNHNS and CDR2 is SASEGT in the germline V gene. CDR3 loop: CASMAPGDPGELFF. CDR3 coding DNA: TGTGCCAGCATGGCCCCCGGGGATCCCGGGGAGCTGTTTTTT.

The V call is TRBV28, the J call TRBJ2-3, with TRBD2 matching over 11 bases. The CDR3 sequence is 17 residues long. The trim removed 5 bases at V and 1 base at J, leaving 8 bases unmatched. Germline assignment: CDR1 MDHEN and CDR2 SYDVKM. Here the CDR3 reads CASSLLAGVSGTDTQYF. CDR3 bases: TGTGCCAGCAGTCTACTAGCGGGAGTATCAGGCACAGATACGCAGTATTTT.

V and J are TRBV6-5 and TRBJ1-2; 8 nucleotides agree with TRBD1. The germline gives CDR1 MNHEY, CDR2 SVGAGI. Trimming took 0 bases from V and 4 from J; bases not matched to a gene: 7. CDR3 length: 16 residues. CDR3 sequence (DNA): TGTGCCAGCAGTTACTCTAGGACAGGGATCGCCTATGGCTACACCTTC. Protein sequence: CASSYSRTGIAYGYTF.

The chain couples TRBV19 to TRBJ2-2; 7 bases are a match to TRBD1. This CDR3 has 14 amino acids. CDR1 is LNHDA and CDR2 is SQIVND in the germline V gene (reference sequence). J was trimmed by 1 base and V by 9 bases; bases with no gene match: 5. CDR3 amino acids: CARSDRENTGELFF. The CDR3 DNA is TGTGCCAGATCCGACAGGGAGAACACCGGGGAGCTGTTTTTT.

The table lists this clonotype with many counts. This sequence joins TRBV28 and TRBJ2-4; TRBD1 matches 8 bases. V shed 5 bases and J 3 bases; nucleotides not matched to a gene: 12. In germline, CDR1 is MDHEN, CDR2 SYDVKM. This CDR3 has 17 amino acids. The CDR3 nucleotides are TGTGCCAGCAGTCCCTTGGGGACAGGAGCCTTCAAAAACATTCAGTACTTC. As protein: CASSPLGTGAFKNIQYF.